This T cell receptor (beta chain) comes out of a study of cytomegalovirus exposure and HLA in healthy donors. Generated by immunoSEQ multiplex PCR, the TCRdb table keeps only in-frame clones and is missing some. The sample yields over 50,000 clones, 85% to 95% seen once. This clone was recorded a few times. Its antigen remains unidentified. Study observations and caveats: Investigators reported fewer than 200 TCR beta chains as tied to cytomegalovirus. TCR clusters originating in the first cohort tended to co-occur in the approximately 130 validation repertoires, according to a later analysis. The classifier was said to identify cytomegalovirus status with high specificity and sensitivity.

It was the roughly 110-subject validation cohort, separate from the approximately 680-subject first cohort, to which the donors belonged. Trimming shortened V by 8 bases and J by 4 bases, and 18 bases separated the two germline ends. CDR3 size: 13 residues. CDR1 is SQVTM and CDR2 is ANQGSEA in the germline V gene. The chain recombines TRBV29-1 with TRBJ2-7; the D gene is possibly TRBD2 (6 bases). The sequenced sample consisted of PBMCs. The TCR comes from a man aged 18-30 years in good health and CMV-seropositive. In DNA form, the CDR3 reads TGCAGCCCGATGGGACTCCCGTCATACGAGCAGTACTTC. The encoded protein is CSPMGLPSYEQYF.